There are many counts of the clone carrying this T cell receptor (beta chain). Its antigen is undetermined. TCRdb recomputed calls from the RT-PCR reads with MiXCR, one row per CDR3 protein. This sample has almost 600,000 distinct CDR3 sequences, with approximately 15% found just once. The sample comes from a study of response to subunit inactivated influenza vaccine. The CDR3 length is 10 residues. Germline CDR1 DFQATT, CDR2 SNEGSKA (reference sequence). V was clipped by 6 bases and J by 6 bases, with 9 bases between them. Findings and caveats of the study: Each seasonal influenza vaccination, the authors suggested, recruits few new T cells.

The sequencing here drew on PBMCs from blood, taken roughly 13 days after vaccination. The sequence was obtained from a man aged 45 to 65 who received an inactivated influenza vaccine. The V call is TRBV20-1, the J call TRBJ2-7; no definite D call. The CDR3 DNA follows: TGCAGTGCAAAACAAGCCGAGCAGTACTTC. Its protein product is CSAKQAEQYF.